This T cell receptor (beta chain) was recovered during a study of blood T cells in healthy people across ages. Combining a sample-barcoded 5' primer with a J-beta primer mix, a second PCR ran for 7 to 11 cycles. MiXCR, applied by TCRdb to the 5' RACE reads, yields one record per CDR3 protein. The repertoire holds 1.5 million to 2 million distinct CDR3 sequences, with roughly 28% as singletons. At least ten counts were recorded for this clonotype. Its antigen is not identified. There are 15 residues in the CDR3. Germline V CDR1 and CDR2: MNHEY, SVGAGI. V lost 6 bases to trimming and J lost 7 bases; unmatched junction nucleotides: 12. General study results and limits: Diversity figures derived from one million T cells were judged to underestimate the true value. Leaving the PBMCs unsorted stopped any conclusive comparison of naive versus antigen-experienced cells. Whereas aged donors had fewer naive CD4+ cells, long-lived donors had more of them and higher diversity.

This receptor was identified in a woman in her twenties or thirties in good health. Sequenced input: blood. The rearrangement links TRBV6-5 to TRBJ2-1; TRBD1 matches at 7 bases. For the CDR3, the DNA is TGTGCCAGCAGCCCATCCGGGACAGAATCGAATGAGCAGTTCTTC. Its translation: CASSPSGTESNEQFF.